This T cell receptor (beta chain) comes out of a study of shared clonotypes between healthy human individuals. Study findings and constraints: Rarefaction curves obtained for sorted subsets showed sequencing incomplete despite large depth. As a rule, naive subsets had a larger estimated richness than memory subsets.

CD8 cells classed as naive were CD45RO-negative and positively selected for CCR7, excluding terminally differentiated effector memory CD45RA+ cells. Healthy adults negative for HIV, lacking recent acute infections or vaccinations, served as donors. A word on this clone: The target antigen is unknown.

V lost 0 bases and J lost 9, with 8 bases in between. This CDR3 is built from 13 residues. CDR1 is MGHRA and CDR2 is YSYEKL in the germline V gene. The method was immunoSEQ multiplex PCR; TCRdb's version includes in-frame clones alone and lacks a portion of them. The data show some 2 million clones, with about 94% seen just once and roughly 1.1% held by the top ten. The source is a man aged 18 to 35 in good health. Sequencing was done on a sample of naive CD8+ T cells sorted from blood. The rearrangement links TRBV4-1 to TRBJ2-2; D ambiguous. In DNA, the CDR3 is TGCGCCAGCAGCCAAGAAGGGTCGTGGGAGCTGTTTTTT. It encodes CASSQEGSWELFF.